Listed here are 19 T cell receptor beta chains from one sample, sequenced in a study of tumor and adjacent non-tumor tissue in lung cancer (dated by TCRdb to the late 2010s). Bulk unsorted tissue served as the source for RNA extraction, and RNA quality was assessed using a NanoDrop ND-1000 and an Agilent 2100. Preparation of the library involved multiplex PCR. Data came from an Illumina HiSeq 2500. Following protocols modified from ARM-PCR, the researchers constructed TCRbeta libraries through three rounds of nested PCR with primers (Table S4). TCRdb reran the public reads through fastp at Q25 and MiXCR, keeping productive beta chains. Merged by CDR3 protein, the rows form single entries marked with the most common genes and DNA. The sample yields about 200,000 distinct CDR3 sequences; 70% to 75% were counted once. The top ten clones comprise around 25% of the sample. The sequenced sample consisted of lung tumor tissue. These receptors were obtained from a man in his fifties or sixties with non-small cell lung cancer.

About this clonotype itself: A much bigger clone sits one base away, suggesting this may be a read error. V and J are TRBV6-5 and TRBJ2-3, with 12 bases lining up with TRBD2. V shed 7 bases and J 4 bases; nucleotides not matched to a gene: 6. The CDR3 contains 15 residues. The germline CDR1 and CDR2 sequences are MNHEY and SVGAGI. In nucleotides, the CDR3 is TGTGCCAGCATAAAACTAGCGGGGGGTTCAGATACGCAGTATTTT. This gives the protein CASIKLAGGSDTQYF.

In regard to this clonotype: Being one base from a much bigger clone, this may be a read error. The rearrangement links TRBV4-3 to TRBJ2-5; no definite D call. CDR1 is LGHNA, CDR2 YSLEER, per germline. The CDR3 spans 13 residues. CDR3 bases: TGCACCAGCAGCCAGACTTTTCAAGAGACCCAGTACTTC. It encodes CTSSQTFQETQYF.

Only one count was recorded for this clonotype. The V gene is TRBV7-3, the J gene TRBJ2-7, with 7 bases that match TRBD1. V lost 5 bases, J lost 7 bases, and 8 bases stayed unmatched. Per the germline V gene, CDR1 is SGHTA and CDR2 is FQGTGA. The CDR3 spans 13 residues. The CDR3 loop reads CASSLYRGGEQYF. The CDR3 region has the DNA TGTGCCAGCAGCCTCTACAGGGGTGGGGAGCAGTACTTC.

Comments on this clonotype: Relative to the germline gene, one junction end is altered; a read error may explain this. The chain links TRBV12-3 or TRBV12-4 to TRBJ1-3; D is ambiguous. CDR3 length: 14 residues. CDR3 in amino acids: CASSLGASGNIIYF. The CDR3 DNA sequence: TGTGCCAGCAGTTTAGGGGCCTCTGGAAACATCATATATTTT.

Of note for this clonotype: An end of the junction differs from the germline gene, which may be a read error. The J gene is TRBJ2-5, the V gene TRBV6-1; D may correspond to TRBD1 or TRBD2 (5 bases each). The CDR3 contains 11 residues. The V gene's germline CDR1 is MNHNS and CDR2 SASEGT. The CDR3 region has the DNA TGTGGCAGCAGAGGGGATGAGACCCAGTACTTC. The encoded protein is CGSRGDETQYF.

This clonotype was counted only a few times. A read error may explain this, as a much larger clone is one base away. The CDR3 sequence: CASSFGQGGSYTF. The CDR3 nucleotides are TGTGCCAGCAGTTTTGGACAGGGCGGTAGCTACACCTTC. The rearrangement joins TRBV12-3 or TRBV12-4 to TRBJ1-2; TRBD1 agrees at 8 bases. The junction had 6 bases not matched to a gene; V was cut back by 3 bases and J by 9 bases. This CDR3 is built from 13 residues.

There are many counts of this clonotype. The chain couples TRBV12-3 or TRBV12-4 to TRBJ1-2; D may be TRBD1 (6 bases). This CDR3 is 13 amino acids long. V was trimmed by 6 bases and J by 8 bases, leaving 16 bases between them. The DNA for the CDR3 is TGTGCCAGCAGCCCGAGGGGGATTAAAGGCTACACCTTC. It is translated as CASSPRGIKGYTF.

The chain couples TRBV5-4 to TRBJ1-6; D is possibly TRBD1 (5 bases). CDR1 and CDR2 from the germline V gene are SGHNT and YYREEE (reference sequence). The V gene lost 4 bases and the J gene lost 11 bases, with 16 bases spanning the gap. The CDR3 spans 14 residues. The CDR3 reads CASSRFGGYTPLHF. The CDR3 region has the DNA TGTGCCAGCAGCCGTTTCGGGGGATATACACCCCTCCACTTT.

The chain has TRBV6-1 and TRBJ2-7; 9 nucleotides match TRBD1. The J segment lost 9 bases and the V segment lost 4 bases, leaving 19 bases of the junction unmatched. CDR3 size: 17 residues. Germline V lookup: CDR1 MNHNS, CDR2 SASEGT. CDR3 sequence: CASSAGQGRVIKHRQYF. In DNA, the CDR3 is TGTGCCAGCAGTGCAGGACAGGGGAGGGTGATCAAACATCGGCAGTACTTC.

The genes are TRBV20-1 and TRBJ2-7; possibly TRBD2 for D (6 bases). The CDR3 spans 14 residues. The germline CDR1 and CDR2 sequences are DFQATT and SNEGSKA (reference sequence). V was clipped by 8 bases and J by 1 base, with 18 bases between them. This CDR3 is CSTPPNGSSYEQYF. DNA for the CDR3: TGCAGTACTCCCCCTAACGGGAGTTCCTACGAGCAGTACTTC.

The chain has TRBV6-5 and TRBJ1-5, with 9 bases that match TRBD1. The ends lost 4 bases at V and 7 bases at J; junction bases unmatched: 20. Germline-derived CDR1 and CDR2 are MNHEY and SVGAGI. The CDR3 is 19 residues long. DNA of the CDR3: TGTGCCAGCAGTTCTTCCGGGACAGGGTTTAAATCGGGTGGCCAGCCCCAGCATTTT. Its translation is CASSSSGTGFKSGGQPQHF.

This clonotype has ten or more counts. This chain uses TRBV6-5 with TRBJ1-6; D unclear. Trimming removed 6 bases at V and 7 bases at J, with 13 bases between. This CDR3 is 14 amino acids long. Germline CDR1 and CDR2: MNHEY and SVGAGI. CDR3 sequence (DNA): TGTGCCAGCAGGTCCACCGGGATGAATTCACCCCTCCACTTT. This sequence encodes CASRSTGMNSPLHF.

This clonotype was seen ten or more times. V usage is TRBV6-5 and J usage is TRBJ2-1, with 12 nucleotides matching TRBD2. The V gene end was trimmed by 6 bases and the J gene end by 3 bases; junction bases not matched to a gene: 3. CDR3 size: 15 residues. Per the germline V gene, CDR1 is MNHEY and CDR2 is SVGAGI. CDR3 amino acids: CASSRTSGDYNEQFF. The DNA for the CDR3 is TGTGCCAGCAGCCGGACTAGCGGGGACTACAATGAGCAGTTCTTC.

This clonotype was observed once. Sequence at one end of the junction differs from germline and may be a read error. V gene TRBV6-5 combines with J gene TRBJ1-1; D remains ambiguous. Germline CDR1 reads MNHEY; CDR2 reads SVGAGI. This CDR3 is 16 amino acids long. Here the CDR3 DNA reads TGTGCCAGCAGTTACGCTCAAGGAGGTTTCGGAACTGAAGTTTTCTTT. It translates to CASSYAQGGFGTEVFF.

Concerning this clonotype: A much larger clone sits a single nucleotide away, making a read error possible. As DNA, the CDR3 is TGCAGTACTAGTTTGGGAGTTCCAGATACGCAGTATTTT. Translating it yields CSTSLGVPDTQYF. V is TRBV20-1 and J is TRBJ2-3, with TRBD2 as a possible D gene (5 bases). The CDR3 has 13 residues. Germline V gene data show CDR1 as DFQATT and CDR2 as SNEGSKA (reference sequence).

For this clonotype: The junction and the germline gene differ at one end; a read error may be behind it. J is TRBJ1-3 and V is TRBV4-2, with D hard to call. This CDR3 has 16 residues. Germline V gives CDR1 LGHNA, CDR2 YNFKEQ. The CDR3 nucleotides are TGTGTCAGCAGCCGGACGACGCGTCCGGGAGGAAACACCATATATTTT. The encoded protein is CVSSRTTRPGGNTIYF.

This clonotype was seen only a few times. This CDR3 fails to terminate in the conserved phenylalanine or tryptophan, so it likely reflects a read error. The CDR3 DNA reads TGCAGTGCTCCCCAGGGAGGGCAAGGGGTCGAGCAGTACCTC. Translation gives CSAPQGGQGVEQYL. The V gene is TRBV20-1, the J gene TRBJ2-7, with 7 bases lining up with TRBD2. The CDR3 contains 14 residues. V was clipped by 5 bases and J by 6 bases; unmatched bases: 13. Looked up from germline, CDR1 is DFQATT and CDR2 is SNEGSKA (reference sequence).

Details on this clonotype: The junction shows a germline mismatch at one end, possibly a read error. The chain uses TRBV11-2 and TRBJ2-1; D is ambiguous. CDR1 is SGHAT, CDR2 FQNNGV, per germline. The length of the CDR3 is 16 residues. The CDR3: CDSSLERRSSYNVQFF. The DNA for the CDR3 is TGTGACAGCAGCTTAGAACGGCGTTCCTCCTACAATGTGCAGTTCTTC.

This clonotype was picked up many times. V gene TRBV28 combines with J gene TRBJ2-7, with 10 bases fitting TRBD1. V was clipped by 3 bases and J by 7 bases; unmatched bases: 12. The CDR3 is made up of 16 amino acids. The germline V gene has CDR1 MDHEN and CDR2 SYDVKM. CDR3 residues: CASSFYRVGQGQEQYF. DNA of the CDR3: TGTGCCAGCAGTTTTTATCGGGTGGGACAGGGGCAAGAGCAGTACTTC.